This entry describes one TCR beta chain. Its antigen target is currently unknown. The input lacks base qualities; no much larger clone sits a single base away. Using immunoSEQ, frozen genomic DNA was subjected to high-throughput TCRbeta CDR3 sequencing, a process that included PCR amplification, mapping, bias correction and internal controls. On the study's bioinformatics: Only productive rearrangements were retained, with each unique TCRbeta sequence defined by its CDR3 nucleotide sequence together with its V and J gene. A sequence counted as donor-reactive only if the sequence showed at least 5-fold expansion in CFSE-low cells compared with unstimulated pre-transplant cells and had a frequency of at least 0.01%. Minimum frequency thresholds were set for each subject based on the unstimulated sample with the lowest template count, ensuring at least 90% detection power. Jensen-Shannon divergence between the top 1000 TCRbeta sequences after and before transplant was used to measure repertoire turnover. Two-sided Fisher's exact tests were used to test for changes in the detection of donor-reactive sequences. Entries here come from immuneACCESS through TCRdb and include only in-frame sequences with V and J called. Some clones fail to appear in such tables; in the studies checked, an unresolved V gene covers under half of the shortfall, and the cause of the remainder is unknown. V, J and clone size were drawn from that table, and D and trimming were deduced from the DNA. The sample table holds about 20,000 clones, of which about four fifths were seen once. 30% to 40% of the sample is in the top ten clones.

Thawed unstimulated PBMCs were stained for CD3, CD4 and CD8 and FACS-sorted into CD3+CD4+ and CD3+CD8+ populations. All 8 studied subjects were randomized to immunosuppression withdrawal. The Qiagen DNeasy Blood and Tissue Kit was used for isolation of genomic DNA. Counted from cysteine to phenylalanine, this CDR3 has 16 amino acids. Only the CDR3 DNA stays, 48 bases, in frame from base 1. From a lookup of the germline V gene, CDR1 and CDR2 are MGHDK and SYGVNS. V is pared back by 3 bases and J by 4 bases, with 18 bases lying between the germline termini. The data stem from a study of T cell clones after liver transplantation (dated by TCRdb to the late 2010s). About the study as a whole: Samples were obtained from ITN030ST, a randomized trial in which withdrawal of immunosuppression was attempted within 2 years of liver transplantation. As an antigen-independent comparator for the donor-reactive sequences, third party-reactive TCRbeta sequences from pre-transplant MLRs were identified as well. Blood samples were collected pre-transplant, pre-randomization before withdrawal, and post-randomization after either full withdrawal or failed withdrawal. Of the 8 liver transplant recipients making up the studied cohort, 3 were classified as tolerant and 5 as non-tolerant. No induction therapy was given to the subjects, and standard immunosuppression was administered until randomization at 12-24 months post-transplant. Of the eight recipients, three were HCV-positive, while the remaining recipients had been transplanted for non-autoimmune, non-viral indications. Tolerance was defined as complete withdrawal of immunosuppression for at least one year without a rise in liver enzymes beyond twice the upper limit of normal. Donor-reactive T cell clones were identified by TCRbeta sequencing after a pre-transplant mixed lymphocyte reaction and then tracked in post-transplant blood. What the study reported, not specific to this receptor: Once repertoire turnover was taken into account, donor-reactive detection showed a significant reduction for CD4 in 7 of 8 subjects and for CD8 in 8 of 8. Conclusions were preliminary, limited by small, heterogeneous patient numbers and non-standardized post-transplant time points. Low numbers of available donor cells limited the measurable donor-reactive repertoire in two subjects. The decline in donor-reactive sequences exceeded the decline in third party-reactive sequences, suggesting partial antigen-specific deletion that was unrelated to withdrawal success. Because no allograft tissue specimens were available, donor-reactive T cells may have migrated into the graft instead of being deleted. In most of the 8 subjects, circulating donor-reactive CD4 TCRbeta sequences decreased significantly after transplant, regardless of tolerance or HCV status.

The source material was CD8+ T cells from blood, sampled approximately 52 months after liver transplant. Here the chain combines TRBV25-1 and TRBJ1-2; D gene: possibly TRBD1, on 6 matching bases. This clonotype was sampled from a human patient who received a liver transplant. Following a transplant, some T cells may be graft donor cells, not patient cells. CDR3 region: CASSDSDRQALYGYTF. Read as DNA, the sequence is TGTGCCAGCAGTGATTCAGACCGACAGGCTCTCTATGGCTACACCTTC.